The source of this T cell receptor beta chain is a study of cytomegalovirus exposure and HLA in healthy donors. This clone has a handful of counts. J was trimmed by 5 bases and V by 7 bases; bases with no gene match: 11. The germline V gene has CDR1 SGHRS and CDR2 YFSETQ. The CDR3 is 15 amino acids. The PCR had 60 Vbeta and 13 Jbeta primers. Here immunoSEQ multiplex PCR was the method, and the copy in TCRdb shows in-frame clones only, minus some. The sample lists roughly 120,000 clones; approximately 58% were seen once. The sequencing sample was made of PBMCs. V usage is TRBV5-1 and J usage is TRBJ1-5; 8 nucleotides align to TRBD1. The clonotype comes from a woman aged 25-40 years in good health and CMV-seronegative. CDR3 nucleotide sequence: TGCGCCAGCGCGCCGGAGACAGGGGCTGATCAGCCCCAGCATTTT. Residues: CASAPETGADQPQHF. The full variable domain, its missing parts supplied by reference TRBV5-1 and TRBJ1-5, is KAGVTQTPRYLIKTRGQQVTLSCSPISGHRSVSWYQQTPGQGLQFLFEYFSETQRNKGNFPGRFSGRQFSNSRSEMNVSTLELGDSALYLCASAPETGADQPQHFGDGTRLSIL.